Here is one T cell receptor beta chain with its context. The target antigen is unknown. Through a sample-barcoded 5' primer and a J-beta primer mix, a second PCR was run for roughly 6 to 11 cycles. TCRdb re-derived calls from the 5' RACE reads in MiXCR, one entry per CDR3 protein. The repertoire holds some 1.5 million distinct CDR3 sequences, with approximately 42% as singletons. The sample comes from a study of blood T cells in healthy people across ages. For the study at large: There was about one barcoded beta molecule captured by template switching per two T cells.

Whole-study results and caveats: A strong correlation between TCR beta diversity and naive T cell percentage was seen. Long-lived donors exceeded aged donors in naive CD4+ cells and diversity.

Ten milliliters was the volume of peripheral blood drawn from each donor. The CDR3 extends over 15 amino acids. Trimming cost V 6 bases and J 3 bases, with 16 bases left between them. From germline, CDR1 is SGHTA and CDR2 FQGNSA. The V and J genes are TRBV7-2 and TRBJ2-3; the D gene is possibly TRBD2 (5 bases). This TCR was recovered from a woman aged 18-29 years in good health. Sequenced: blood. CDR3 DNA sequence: TGTGCCAGCAGGACCCCGGGCCCGGGGACAGATACGCAGTATTTT. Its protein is CASRTPGPGTDTQYF. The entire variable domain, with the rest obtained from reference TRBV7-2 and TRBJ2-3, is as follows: GAGVSQSPSNKVTEKGKDVELRCDPISGHTALYWYRQSLGQGLEFLIYFQGNSAPDKSGLPSDRFSAERTGGSVSTLTIQRTQQEDSAVYLCASRTPGPGTDTQYFGPGTRLTVL.